The 6 T cell receptor beta chains reported below all come from one sample, sequenced in a study of CD8 T cells in Susac syndrome. Random hexamers primed reverse transcription of about 0.5 to 1 ug RNA. TCRdb reanalysed the immunoSEQ multiplex PCR reads using MiXCR and keeps one entry per CDR3 protein. The table includes about 180,000 distinct CDR3 sequences, approximately 96% detected once. Sample: CD4+ T cells from PBMCs. The receptors originated from a human donor with multiple sclerosis.

The chain joins TRBV20-1 to TRBJ2-7; D may match TRBD1 or TRBD2 (6 bases each). V shed 3 bases and J shed 4 bases, with 13 bases lying between them. Germline values: CDR1 DFQATT, CDR2 SNEGSKA (reference sequence). The CDR3 runs 13 residues. The CDR3 region has the DNA TGCAGTGCTAGGGGGGGCAGGGTATACGAGCAGTACTTC. This gives the protein CSARGGRVYEQYF.

The CDR3 DNA reads TGTGCCAGCAGCTTCCCCGGGACAGGGTCACATGGCTACACCTTC. This translates into CASSFPGTGSHGYTF. The rearrangement joins TRBV5-6 to TRBJ1-2; 9 nucleotides line up with TRBD1. Germline lookup yields CDR1 SGHDT and CDR2 YYEEEE. CDR3 length equals 15 residues. The J segment lost 6 bases and the V segment lost 2 bases, leaving 8 bases of the junction unmatched.

The chain couples TRBV7-9 to TRBJ2-1; no definite D call. Per germline, CDR1 SEHNR and CDR2 FQNEAQ (reference sequence). The CDR3 loop spans 11 amino acids. The V end was cut by 2 bases, the J end by 9 bases, with 5 bases between. The CDR3: CASSLNSEQFF. CDR3 nucleotides: TGTGCCAGCAGCTTAAATAGTGAGCAGTTCTTC.

The chain is built from TRBV7-9 and TRBJ2-1; possibly TRBD1 for D (6 bases). The germline gives CDR1 SEHNR, CDR2 FQNEAQ (reference sequence). The V end was cut by 2 bases, the J end by 7 bases, with 6 bases between. The CDR3 is 12 residues long. CDR3 nucleotides: TGTGCCAGCAGCTTACAGGGGAATGAGCAGTTCTTC. It translates to CASSLQGNEQFF.

The chain uses TRBV28 and TRBJ2-1; D uncertain. The CDR3 extends over 16 amino acids. The V and J ends lost 2 bases and 7 bases respectively, with 18 bases between them. Germline V gives CDR1 MDHEN, CDR2 SYDVKM. DNA for the CDR3: TGTGCCAGCAGTTTACGCTTCCTCTTTGGCCGGAATGAGCAGTTCTTC. This encodes CASSLRFLFGRNEQFF.

The genes are TRBV14 and TRBJ1-2; D is undetermined. Trimming shortened V by 0 bases and J by 4 bases, and 9 bases separated the two germline ends. CDR1 and CDR2 (germline): SGHDN, FVKESK. The CDR3 runs 14 residues. The CDR3 protein is CASSQDLYPYGYTF. In DNA, the CDR3 is TGTGCCAGCAGCCAAGATCTTTACCCCTATGGCTACACCTTC.